This T cell receptor (beta chain) stems from a study of blood T cell repertoires in COVID-19. On the study more broadly: The United States, Italy and Spain provided the acute and convalescent COVID-19 samples. Sources were T cells, B-cell-depleted T cells, or PBMCs; the material itself was cDNA or gDNA.

Original data processing: How many nucleated cells were present was estimated from reference gene primer amplification. The assay was immunoSEQ multiplex PCR, and TCRdb's table has in-frame clones only and misses some. The DNA gave D and trimming, while V, J and clone size come from that table. Of approximately 260,000 clones in the sample, about 88% were seen once. Assignments of participants to cohorts depended upon their own reported clinical history. V was pared by 1 base and J by 9 bases, with 5 bases of the junction left unmatched. There are 13 residues in the CDR3. The material sequenced was PBMCs or T cells enriched from blood (not recorded which). The rearrangement links TRBV12-3 or TRBV12-4 to TRBJ1-1; 7 bases match TRBD1. The clonotype comes from a man aged 30-40 years with acute COVID-19. The CDR3 sequence is CASSLGAGQKAFF. The CDR3 region has the DNA TGTGCCAGCAGTTTAGGCGCGGGACAGAAAGCTTTCTTT.